This TCR beta chain was obtained from a study of human T cells and chemical hapten exposure. This clonotype was seen a handful of times. Via MiXCR, TCRdb re-called the RACE reads, giving one row per CDR3 protein. The sample records about 350,000 distinct CDR3 sequences, 4.5% to 7% being singletons. The germline V gene encodes CDR1 LGHDT and CDR2 YNNKEL (reference sequence). The CDR3 has 15 residues. V lost 0 bases and J 7 bases, leaving 13 bases between the germline ends. Time point indicated: pre-sensitization, week 0. Treatment meaning: therapeutic diphenylcyclopropenone sensitization with weekly scalp DPC.

Sequencing was performed on whole blood, taken in connection with sensitization to the hapten diphenylcyclopropenone (DPC). This receptor was taken from a young woman with alopecia areata. Some clones in this sample may be carry-over from other donors' samples. The rearrangement joins TRBV3-1 to TRBJ1-5; D call uncertain. The CDR3 sequence is CASSQESGRGQPQHF. CDR3 sequence (DNA): TGTGCCAGCAGCCAAGAGTCCGGGAGAGGGCAGCCCCAGCATTTT. Full variable domain (missing parts from reference TRBV3-1 and TRBJ1-5): DTAVSQTPKYLVTQMGNDKSIKCEQNLGHDTMYWYKQDSKKFLKIMFSYNNKELIINETVPNRFSPKSPDKAHLNLHINSLELGDSAVYFCASSQESGRGQPQHFGDGTRLSIL.